This TCR beta chain is from a study of blood T cell repertoires in COVID-19. For the study at large: Italy, Spain and the United States were the sources of the convalescent and acute COVID-19 samples. PBMCs, B-cell-depleted T cells, or T cells provided the cDNA or gDNA that made up the material.

Libraries were prepared by immunoSEQ multiplex PCR; TCRdb keeps only in-frame clonotypes and omits some of them. The profile shows about 170,000 clones, roughly 86% of them singletons. This CDR3 has 17 amino acids. Germline CDR1 reads MNHEY; CDR2 reads SMNVEV (reference sequence). The V segment lost 1 base and the J segment 3 bases; nucleotides outside the gene matches: 10. The TCR sequence derives from a man aged 70-80 years with acute or convalescent COVID-19. This chain uses TRBV27 with TRBJ1-1, with TRBD1 matching over 8 bases. The specimen was peripheral blood. For the CDR3, the DNA is TGTGCCAGCAGTTTATTCCCGACAGGGGATATTTACACTGAAGCTTTCTTT. Residues: CASSLFPTGDIYTEAFF.